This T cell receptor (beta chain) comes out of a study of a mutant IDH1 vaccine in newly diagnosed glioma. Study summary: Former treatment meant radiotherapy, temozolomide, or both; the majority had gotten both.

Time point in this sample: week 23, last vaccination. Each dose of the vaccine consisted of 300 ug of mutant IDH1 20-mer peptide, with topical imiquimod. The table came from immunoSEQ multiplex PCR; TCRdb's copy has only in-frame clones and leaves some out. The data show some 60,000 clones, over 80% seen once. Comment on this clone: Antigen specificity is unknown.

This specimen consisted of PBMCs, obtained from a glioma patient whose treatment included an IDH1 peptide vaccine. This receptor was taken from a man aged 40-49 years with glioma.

This CDR3 is CASSTTGGGWGETQYF. In nucleotides, the CDR3 is TGTGCCAGCAGCACTACAGGGGGCGGATGGGGAGAGACCCAGTACTTC. The rearrangement joins TRBV5-5 to TRBJ2-5; TRBD1 matches 9 bases. CDR1 SGHKS and CDR2 YYEKEE come from the germline V gene (reference sequence). The CDR3 is 16 amino acids. Trimming removed 4 bases from V and 4 bases from J; junction bases left unmatched: 11.